These 14 T cell receptor beta chains were sequenced from one sample in a study of ipilimumab plus nivolumab after autologous stem cell transplantation. Only in-frame clones appear in the TCRdb table, and some are missing; sequencing was by immunoSEQ multiplex PCR. The sample holds around 15,000 clones, 75% to 85% seen once. The sequencing here drew on PBMCs, taken in a trial of ipilimumab plus nivolumab as post-transplant consolidation. The receptors stem from a male donor with diffuse large B-cell lymphoma.

V is TRBV6-1 and J is TRBJ2-7; D unresolved. Germline CDR1 reads MNHNS; CDR2 reads SASEGT. Trimming cost V 6 bases and J 3 bases, with 9 bases left between them. There are 12 residues in the CDR3. CDR3 protein: CASRVTYYEQYF. The CDR3 DNA follows: TGTGCCAGCAGGGTCACCTACTACGAGCAGTACTTC.

The CDR3 DNA follows: TGTGCCAGTAGTATCGGAGGCACAACCTACGAGCAGTACTTC. Translating it yields CASSIGGTTYEQYF. The chain has TRBV19 and TRBJ2-5; perhaps TRBD2 as D (5 bases). The DNA end is more similar to TRBJ2-7, so the J call may be wrong. CDR3 length: 14 residues. Germline V gene data show CDR1 as LNHDA and CDR2 as SQIVND (reference sequence).

This sequence joins TRBV11-3 and TRBJ1-1; no clear D gene. Germline loops: CDR1 SGHNT, CDR2 YENEEA. V lost 5 bases and J lost 4, with 8 bases in between. This CDR3 contains 12 residues. This CDR3 reads CASSSDGTEAFF. In DNA form, the CDR3 reads TGTGCCAGCAGCAGTGACGGCACTGAAGCTTTCTTT.

V is TRBV4-1 and J is TRBJ1-5; D remains unclear. Germline lookup yields CDR1 MGHRA and CDR2 YSYEKL. This CDR3 region has 15 residues. The germline V and J ends were trimmed by 0 bases and 2 bases, with 8 bases remaining between them. In DNA form, the CDR3 reads TGCGCCAGCAGCCAAGACTCGAGGGGCAATCAGCCCCAGCATTTT. Protein sequence: CASSQDSRGNQPQHF.

The rearrangement links TRBV10-3 to TRBJ2-1, with 9 nucleotides matching TRBD2. Germline V lookup: CDR1 ENHRY, CDR2 SYGVKD. The V and J ends lost 5 bases and 5 bases, in that order; junction bases with no gene match: 19. The CDR3 consists of 19 residues. DNA of the CDR3: TGTGCCATCAGTCCGGGACTAGCCCGGGAGATACGGGGACACAATGAGCAGTTCTTC. Its protein product is CAISPGLAREIRGHNEQFF.

V usage is TRBV21-1 and J usage is TRBJ2-5. TRBV21-1 is a pseudogene locus. The CDR3 totals 14 residues. The CDR3 protein is CASSKHKGKETQYF. As DNA, the CDR3 is TGTGCCAGCAGCAAACATAAAGGGAAAGAGACCCAGTACTTC.

The chain joins TRBV14 to TRBJ1-1; perhaps TRBD1 as D (6 bases). V was pared by 0 bases and J by 1 base, with 12 bases between. CDR1 and CDR2 (germline): SGHDN, FVKESK. The CDR3 has 16 amino acids. CDR3 nucleotides: TGTGCCAGCAGCCAAGATTTTGGACAGACGAACACTGAAGCTTTCTTT. Translated, it gives CASSQDFGQTNTEAFF.

The chain joins TRBV27 to TRBJ1-1, with 8 bases that match TRBD1. Trimming at V came to 5 bases and at J to 1 base, leaving 9 bases not matched to a gene. This CDR3 spans 16 amino acids. The germline gives CDR1 MNHEY, CDR2 SMNVEV (reference sequence). The CDR3 loop is CASSSRQGTKNTEAFF. The CDR3 DNA sequence: TGTGCCAGCAGTAGTAGACAGGGGACGAAGAACACTGAAGCTTTCTTT.

Details on this clone: One junction end does not reproduce the germline sequence, and a read error may be involved. The V gene is TRBV19, the J gene TRBJ2-5, with TRBD2 as a possible D gene (6 bases). Germline CDR1 and CDR2: LNHDA and SQIVND (reference sequence). CDR3 length equals 14 residues. The CDR3 nucleotides read TGTACCAGTAGTATATCCGGGAGAGAGCAGACCCAGTACTTC. It codes for CTSSISGREQTQYF. Variable domain in full (rest from reference TRBV19 and TRBJ2-5): DGGITQSPKYLFRKEGQNVTLSCEQNLNHDAMYWYRQDPGQGLRLIYYSQIVNDFQKGDIAEGYSVSREKKESFPLTVTSAQKNPTAFYLCTSSISGREQTQYFGPGTRLLVL.

This chain's CDR3 is CASSLVQATNEKLFF. CDR3 nucleotide sequence: TGTGCCAGCAGCTTGGTGCAGGCAACTAATGAAAAACTGTTTTTT. The genes are TRBV5-5 and TRBJ1-4; D not certain. V lost 0 bases and J lost 0, with 6 bases in between. There are 15 residues in the CDR3. Germline V gene sequence: CDR1 SGHKS, CDR2 YYEKEE (reference sequence).

The rearrangement links TRBV30 to TRBJ1-4, with no clear D. The germline V gene encodes CDR1 GTSNPN and CDR2 SVGIG (reference sequence). Trimming removed 2 bases from V and 0 bases from J, with 7 bases in between. There are 14 residues in the CDR3. DNA of the CDR3: TGTGCCTGGAGTCCGGTAGCAACTAATGAAAAACTGTTTTTT. The encoded protein is CAWSPVATNEKLFF. The full variable domain, in which reference TRBV30 and TRBJ1-4 provide the parts outside the CDR3, is SQTIHQWPATLVQPVGSPLSLECTVEGTSNPNLYWYRQAAGRGLQLLFYSVGIGQISSEVPQNLSASRPQDRQFILSSKKLLLSDSGFYLCAWSPVATNEKLFFGSGTQLSVL.

The chain employs TRBV6-6 and TRBJ1-1; no firm D call. The CDR3 runs 13 residues. CDR1 and CDR2 (germline): MNHNY, SVGAGI (reference sequence). V gave up 0 bases and J gave up 6 bases, with 8 bases separating them. The CDR3 DNA reads as TGTGCCAGCAGTTACTCAACCCCGTCTGAAGCTTTCTTT. Its protein product is CASSYSTPSEAFF.

The chain combines TRBV19 with TRBJ1-1; D unclear. CDR1 is LNHDA and CDR2 is SQIVND in the germline V gene (reference sequence). V lost 1 base to trimming and J lost 1 base, with 4 bases between them. CDR3 size: 13 residues. The CDR3 reads CASSIVRNTEAFF. The CDR3 DNA is TGTGCCAGTAGTATAGTTCGGAACACTGAAGCTTTCTTT.

In DNA form, the CDR3 reads TGTGCCAGCAGGAAGCGGGGGGGCCTTCGAAATGAGCAGTTCTTC. Protein sequence: CASRKRGGLRNEQFF. J is TRBJ2-1 and V is TRBV5-8; TRBD2 aligns across 10 bases. Losses at the gene ends were 5 bases for V and 7 bases for J; bases not matched to a gene: 9. CDR1 is SGHTS and CDR2 is YDEGEE in the germline V gene. This CDR3 spans 15 amino acids. Full variable domain (rest looked up from reference TRBV5-8 and TRBJ2-1): EAGVTQSPTHLIKTRGQQATLRCSPISGHTSVYWYQQALGLGLQFLLWYDEGEERNRGNFPPRFSGRQFPNYSSELNVNALELEDSALYLCASRKRGGLRNEQFFGPGTRLTVL.